The 15 T cell receptor beta chains given below trace back to one sample, sequenced in a study of CD8+CD57+ T cells in acquired aplastic anemia. Template material for TCR beta VDJ and CDR3 profiling consisted of genomic DNA. Each CDR3 protein gets one entry after TCRdb re-called the reads with MiXCR. The sample records around 500,000 distinct CDR3 sequences, more than 25% being singletons. By flow cytometry, patients selected for sequencing had shown an expansion of CD8+CD57+ cells. Sequencing was done on a sample of sorted CD4+, CD8+, or CD8+CD57+ T cells (not recorded which) from PBMCs. These receptors all stem from a human donor with aplastic anemia.

This clonotype was counted a few times. A much bigger clone sits one base away, suggesting this may be a read error. The chain uses TRBV10-3 and TRBJ1-2, with D possibly matching TRBD1 (6 bases). This CDR3 region has 13 residues. In germline, CDR1 is ENHRY, CDR2 SYGVKD. CDR3 in DNA: TGTGCCATCAGTGAGTCGAGGGGGTATGGCTGCACCTTC. It codes for CAISESRGYGCTF.

The V call is TRBV11-1, the J call TRBJ2-7, with 8 bases matching TRBD2. Germline CDR1 is SGHAT and CDR2 is FQDESV (reference sequence). The V and J ends lost 5 bases and 7 bases, in that order; junction bases with no gene match: 13. CDR3 size: 15 residues. Written as DNA, the CDR3 is TGTGCCAGCAGCACCTCTCGGGGGGGCCTTAGGGAGCAGTACTTC. Translation gives CASSTSRGGLREQYF.

This clonotype was picked up a small number of times. CDR3 DNA sequence: TGTGCCAGCTCACCACGGGTGGATTGGAGAAACGAGCAGTACTTC. It yields the protein CASSPRVDWRNEQYF. J is TRBJ2-7 and V is TRBV18, with D unresolved. Germline lookup yields CDR1 KGHSH and CDR2 LQKENI. CDR3 length: 15 residues. Deletions cut 1 base from V and 5 bases from J, with 15 bases between.

This chain joins TRBV6-1 and TRBJ2-1; D remains unclear. Looked up from germline, CDR1 is MNHNS and CDR2 is SASEGT. Deletions cut 6 bases from V and 8 bases from J, with 20 bases between. The CDR3 extends over 15 amino acids. The CDR3 sequence is CASSLVSERLDEQFF. In DNA form, the CDR3 reads TGTGCCAGCAGCTTAGTCAGCGAGAGACTGGATGAGCAGTTCTTC.

This clonotype was counted only a few times. The chain combines TRBV5-1 with TRBJ1-3; TRBD1 is a possible D gene (5 bases). V lost 4 bases to trimming and J lost 4 bases, with 18 bases between them. CDR3 length: 16 amino acids. Germline-derived CDR1 and CDR2 are SGHRS and YFSETQ. The chain's CDR3 is CASSPGSGSEGNTIYF. CDR3 nucleotide sequence: TGCGCCAGCAGCCCGGGTTCAGGGAGTGAGGGAAACACCATATATTTT.

This clonotype was observed many times. This chain connects TRBV2 to TRBJ2-1; 9 positions match TRBD2. The CDR3 has 14 residues. V lost 7 bases, J lost 6 bases, and 7 bases stayed unmatched. Germline V CDR1 and CDR2: SNHLY, FYNNEI. The chain's CDR3 is CASKGLAGRNEQFF. The CDR3 nucleotides are TGTGCCAGCAAAGGGCTAGCGGGGCGCAATGAGCAGTTCTTC.

In this sample, this clonotype turned up many times. The J gene is TRBJ1-2, the V gene TRBV7-9, with unresolved D. This CDR3 comprises 14 residues. Trimming shortened V by 2 bases and J by 4 bases, and 11 bases separated the two germline ends. Germline V gene sequence: CDR1 SEHNR, CDR2 FQNEAQ (reference sequence). CDR3 sequence reads: CASSLQKGFYGYTF. The DNA of the CDR3 is TGTGCCAGCAGCTTACAGAAAGGGTTCTATGGCTACACCTTC.

This clonotype has at least ten counts. J is TRBJ2-3 and V is TRBV10-3; 8 bases line up with TRBD2. V trimming: 0 bases; J trimming: 1 base; junction bases outside the gene matches: 3. Germline lookup yields CDR1 ENHRY and CDR2 SYGVKD. The CDR3 covers 16 residues. The CDR3 coding sequence is TGTGCCATCAGTGAGTCGCCGCGGGGGGGCACAGATACGCAGTATTTT. Translating gives CAISESPRGGTDTQYF.

J is TRBJ2-7 and V is TRBV5-1; weak D call: TRBD2 (6 bases). V lost 5 bases, J lost 6 bases, and 18 bases lay in between. Germline V lookup: CDR1 SGHRS, CDR2 YFSETQ. The CDR3 contains 14 residues. CDR3 sequence reads: CASREVGGESEQYF. The CDR3 DNA sequence: TGCGCCAGCAGGGAAGTGGGGGGTGAAAGCGAGCAGTACTTC.

This clonotype was detected ten times or more. The V and J genes are TRBV20-1 and TRBJ1-1, with D unclear. There are 14 residues in the CDR3. CDR1 is DFQATT and CDR2 is SNEGSKA in the germline V gene (reference sequence). Trimming cost V 5 bases and J 3 bases, with 16 bases left between them. CDR3 sequence reads: CSAQRPGVDTEAFF. In nucleotides, the CDR3 is TGCAGTGCTCAGCGCCCAGGCGTGGACACTGAAGCTTTCTTT.

This chain connects TRBV3-1 to TRBJ1-6, with D maybe TRBD1 (6 bases). CDR1 and CDR2 from the germline V gene are LGHDT and YNNKEL (reference sequence). The CDR3 covers 14 residues. V lost 1 base and J lost 7, with 8 bases in between. In DNA, the CDR3 is TGTGCCAGCAGCCAAGCGGACAGAAATTCACCCCTCCACTTT. Translating it yields CASSQADRNSPLHF. The complete variable domain, with remaining parts taken from reference TRBV3-1 and TRBJ1-6, reads DTAVSQTPKYLVTQMGNDKSIKCEQNLGHDTMYWYKQDSKKFLKIMFSYNNKELIINETVPNRFSPKSPDKAHLNLHINSLELGDSAVYFCASSQADRNSPLHFGNGTRLTVT.

Ten or more counts support this clonotype. For the CDR3, the DNA is TGTGCCAGCAGTGACTCGTCAGGGGGCAATTCACCCCTCCACTTT. It yields the protein CASSDSSGGNSPLHF. This chain uses TRBV6-4 with TRBJ1-6, with 8 bases lining up with TRBD1. The germline CDR1 and CDR2 sequences are MRHNA and SNTAGT. This CDR3 is built from 15 residues. V shed 0 bases, J shed 7 bases, and the junction held 2 bases outside the gene matches.

The sample holds many counts of this clonotype. The chain couples TRBV19 to TRBJ1-5, with TRBD1 as a possible D gene (6 bases). Germline V gene data show CDR1 as LNHDA and CDR2 as SQIVND (reference sequence). Between the trimmed V and J ends, which lost 3 bases and 7 bases, there was a span of 16 bases. The CDR3 runs to 15 residues. The CDR3 sequence: CASSMRGEGGQPQHF. CDR3 coding DNA: TGTGCCAGTAGTATGAGAGGAGAGGGGGGGCAGCCCCAGCATTTT.

The chain's CDR3 is CASSSTGYYEQYF. DNA of the CDR3: TGTGCCAGCAGCTCGACAGGGTACTACGAGCAGTACTTC. The chain recombines TRBV7-3 with TRBJ2-7, with 7 bases aligning to TRBD1. CDR3 length: 13 amino acids. V shed 4 bases and J 3 bases; nucleotides not matched to a gene: 3. CDR1 and CDR2 (germline): SGHTA, FQGTGA. The complete variable domain, with remaining parts taken from reference TRBV7-3 and TRBJ2-7, reads GAGVSQTPSNKVTEKGKYVELRCDPISGHTALYWYRQSLGQGPEFLIYFQGTGAADDSGLPNDRFFAVRPEGSVSTLKIQRTERGDSAVYLCASSSTGYYEQYFGPGTRLTVT.

This clonotype has just a few counts. The J gene is TRBJ1-1, the V gene TRBV12-3 or TRBV12-4, with 7 bases that match TRBD1. The CDR3 runs to 13 residues. Germline trimming cut 8 bases from V and 4 bases from J; bases unmatched to any gene: 7. CDR3 nucleotide sequence: TGTGCCAGCTTACAGGGGAAGGTCACTGAAGCTTTCTTT. Protein: CASLQGKVTEAFF.